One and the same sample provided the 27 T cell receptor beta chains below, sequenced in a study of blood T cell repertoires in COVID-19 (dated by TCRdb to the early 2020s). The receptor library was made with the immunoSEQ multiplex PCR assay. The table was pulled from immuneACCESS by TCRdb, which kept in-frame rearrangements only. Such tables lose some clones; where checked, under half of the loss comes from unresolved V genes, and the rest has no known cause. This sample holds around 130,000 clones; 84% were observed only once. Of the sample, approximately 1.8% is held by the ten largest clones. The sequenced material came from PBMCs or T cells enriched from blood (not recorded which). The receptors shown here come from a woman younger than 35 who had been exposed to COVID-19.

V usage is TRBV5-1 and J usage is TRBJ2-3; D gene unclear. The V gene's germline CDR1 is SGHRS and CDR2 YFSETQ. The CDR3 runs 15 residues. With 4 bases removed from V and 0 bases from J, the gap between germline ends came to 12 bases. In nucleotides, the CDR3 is TGCGCCAGCAGCCCGTCCGGTGTTAGCACAGATACGCAGTATTTT. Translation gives CASSPSGVSTDTQYF.

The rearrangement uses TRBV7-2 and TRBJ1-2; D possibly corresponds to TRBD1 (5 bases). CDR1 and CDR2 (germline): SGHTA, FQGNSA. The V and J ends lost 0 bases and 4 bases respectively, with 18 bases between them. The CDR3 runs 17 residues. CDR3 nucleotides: TGTGCCAGCAGCTTAGCCGACAGTTTGGGTGAAGGCTATGGCTACACCTTC. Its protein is CASSLADSLGEGYGYTF.

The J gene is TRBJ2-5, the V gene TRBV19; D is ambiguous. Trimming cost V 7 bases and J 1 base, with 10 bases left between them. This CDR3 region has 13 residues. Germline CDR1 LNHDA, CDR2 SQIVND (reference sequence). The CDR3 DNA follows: TGTGCCAGTACCCCCACGGGCCAAGAGACCCAGTACTTC. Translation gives CASTPTGQETQYF.

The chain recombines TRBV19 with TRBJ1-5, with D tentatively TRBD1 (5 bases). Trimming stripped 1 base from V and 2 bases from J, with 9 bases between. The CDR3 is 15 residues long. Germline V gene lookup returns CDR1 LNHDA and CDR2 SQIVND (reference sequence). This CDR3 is CASSIAPTGNQPQHF. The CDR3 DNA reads TGTGCCAGTAGTATAGCCCCGACAGGCAATCAGCCCCAGCATTTT.

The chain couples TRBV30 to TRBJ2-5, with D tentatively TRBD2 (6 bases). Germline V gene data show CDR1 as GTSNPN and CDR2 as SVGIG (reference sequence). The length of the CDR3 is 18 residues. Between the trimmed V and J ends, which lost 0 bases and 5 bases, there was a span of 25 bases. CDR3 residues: CAWSVYDLGGTPRETQYF. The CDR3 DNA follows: TGTGCCTGGAGTGTATATGATCTAGGCGGGACCCCCCGGGAGACCCAGTACTTC.

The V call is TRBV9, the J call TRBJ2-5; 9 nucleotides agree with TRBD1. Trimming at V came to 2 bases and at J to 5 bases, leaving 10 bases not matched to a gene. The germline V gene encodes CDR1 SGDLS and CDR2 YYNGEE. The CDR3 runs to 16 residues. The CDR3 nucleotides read TGTGCCAGCAGCGTGACACTACAGGGGGCGTGGGAGACCCAGTACTTC. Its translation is CASSVTLQGAWETQYF. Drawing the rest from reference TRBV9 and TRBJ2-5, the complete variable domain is DSGVTQTPKHLITATGQRVTLRCSPRSGDLSVYWYQQSLDQGLQFLIQYYNGEERAKGNILERFSAQQFPDLHSELNLSSLELGDSALYFCASSVTLQGAWETQYFGPGTRLLVL.

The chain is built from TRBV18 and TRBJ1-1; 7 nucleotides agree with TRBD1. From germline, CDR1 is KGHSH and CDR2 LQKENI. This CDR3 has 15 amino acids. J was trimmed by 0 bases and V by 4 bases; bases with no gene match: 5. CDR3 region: CASSQGQVVNTEAFF. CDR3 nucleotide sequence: TGTGCCAGCTCACAAGGACAGGTGGTGAACACTGAAGCTTTCTTT.

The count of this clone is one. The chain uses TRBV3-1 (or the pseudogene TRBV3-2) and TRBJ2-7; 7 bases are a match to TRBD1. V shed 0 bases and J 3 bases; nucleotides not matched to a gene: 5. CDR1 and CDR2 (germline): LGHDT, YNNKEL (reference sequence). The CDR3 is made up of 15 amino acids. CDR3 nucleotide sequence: TGTGCCAGCAGCCAAGACAGGGGGAAAATCTACGAGCAGTACTTC. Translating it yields CASSQDRGKIYEQYF.

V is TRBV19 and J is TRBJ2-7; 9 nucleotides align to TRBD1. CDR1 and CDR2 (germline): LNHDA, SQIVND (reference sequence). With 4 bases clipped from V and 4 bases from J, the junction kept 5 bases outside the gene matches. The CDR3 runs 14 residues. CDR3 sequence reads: CASSTGDRDYEQYF. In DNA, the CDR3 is TGTGCCAGTAGTACAGGGGACAGGGATTACGAGCAGTACTTC.

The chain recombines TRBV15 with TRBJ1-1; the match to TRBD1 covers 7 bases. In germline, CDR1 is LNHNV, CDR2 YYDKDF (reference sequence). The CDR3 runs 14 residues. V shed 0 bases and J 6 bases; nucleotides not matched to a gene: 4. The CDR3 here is CATSRDHRGPEAFF. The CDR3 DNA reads TGTGCCACCAGCAGAGATCACAGGGGCCCTGAAGCTTTCTTT.

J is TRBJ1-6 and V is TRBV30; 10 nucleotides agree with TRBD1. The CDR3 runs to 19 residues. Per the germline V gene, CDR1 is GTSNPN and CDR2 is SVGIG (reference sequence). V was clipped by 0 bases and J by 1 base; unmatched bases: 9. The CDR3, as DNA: TGTGCCTGGAGTGTAAGGTTCCGGGACAGGGGATCCTATAATTCACCCCTCCACTTT. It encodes CAWSVRFRDRGSYNSPLHF.

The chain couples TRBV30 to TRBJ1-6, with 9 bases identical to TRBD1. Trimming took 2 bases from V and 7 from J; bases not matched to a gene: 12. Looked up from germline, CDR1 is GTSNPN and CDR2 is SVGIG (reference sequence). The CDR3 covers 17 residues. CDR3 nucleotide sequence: TGTGCCTGGAGTCCCGGGACAGGGTTAATGGGAAATTCACCCCTCCACTTT. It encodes CAWSPGTGLMGNSPLHF. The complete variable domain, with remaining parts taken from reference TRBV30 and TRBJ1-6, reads SQTIHQWPATLVQPVGSPLSLECTVEGTSNPNLYWYRQAAGRGLQLLFYSVGIGQISSEVPQNLSASRPQDRQFILSSKKLLLSDSGFYLCAWSPGTGLMGNSPLHFGNGTRLTVT.

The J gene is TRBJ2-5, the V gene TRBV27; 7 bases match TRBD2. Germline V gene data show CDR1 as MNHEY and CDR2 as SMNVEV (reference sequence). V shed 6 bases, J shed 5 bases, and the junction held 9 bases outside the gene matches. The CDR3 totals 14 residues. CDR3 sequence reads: CASRLSGMGETQYF. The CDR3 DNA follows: TGTGCCAGCAGATTAAGCGGGATGGGGGAGACCCAGTACTTC.

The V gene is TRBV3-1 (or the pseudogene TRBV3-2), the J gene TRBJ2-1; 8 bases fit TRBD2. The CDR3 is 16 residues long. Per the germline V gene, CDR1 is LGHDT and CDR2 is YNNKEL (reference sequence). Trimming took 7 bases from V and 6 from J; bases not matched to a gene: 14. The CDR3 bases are TGTGCCAGCACCGAGGGGATAGCGGGGAAGAGCAATGAGCAGTTCTTC. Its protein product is CASTEGIAGKSNEQFF.

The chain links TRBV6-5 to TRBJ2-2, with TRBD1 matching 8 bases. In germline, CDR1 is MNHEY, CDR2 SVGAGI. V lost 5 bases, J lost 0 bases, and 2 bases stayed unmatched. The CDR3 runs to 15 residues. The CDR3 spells CASSKTGANTGELFF. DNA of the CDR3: TGTGCCAGCAGTAAGACAGGGGCGAACACCGGGGAGCTGTTTTTT.

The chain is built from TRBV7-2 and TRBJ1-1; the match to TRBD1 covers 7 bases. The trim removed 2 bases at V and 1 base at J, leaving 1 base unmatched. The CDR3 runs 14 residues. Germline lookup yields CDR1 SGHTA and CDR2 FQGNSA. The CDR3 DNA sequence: TGTGCCAGCAGCTTATCAGGGGGGAACACTGAAGCTTTCTTT. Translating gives CASSLSGGNTEAFF. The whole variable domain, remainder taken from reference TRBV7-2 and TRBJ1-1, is GAGVSQSPSNKVTEKGKDVELRCDPISGHTALYWYRQSLGQGLEFLIYFQGNSAPDKSGLPSDRFSAERTGGSVSTLTIQRTQQEDSAVYLCASSLSGGNTEAFFGQGTRLTVV.

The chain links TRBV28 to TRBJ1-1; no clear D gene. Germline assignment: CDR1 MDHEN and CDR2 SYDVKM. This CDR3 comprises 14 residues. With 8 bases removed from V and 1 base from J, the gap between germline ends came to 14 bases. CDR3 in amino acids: CASSLHPGNTEAFF. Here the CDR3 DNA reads TGTGCCAGCTCTCTCCACCCGGGGAACACTGAAGCTTTCTTT. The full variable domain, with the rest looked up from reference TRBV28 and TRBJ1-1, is DVKVTQSSRYLVKRTGEKVFLECVQDMDHENMFWYRQDPGLGLRLIYFSYDVKMKEKGDIPEGYSVSREKKERFSLILESASTNQTSMYLCASSLHPGNTEAFFGQGTRLTVV.

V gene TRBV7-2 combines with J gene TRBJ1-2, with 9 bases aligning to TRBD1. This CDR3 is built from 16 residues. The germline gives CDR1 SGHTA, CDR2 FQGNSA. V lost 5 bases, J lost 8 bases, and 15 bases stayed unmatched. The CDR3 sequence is CASSPTSTGGVLGYTF. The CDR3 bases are TGTGCCAGCAGCCCTACCTCGACAGGGGGTGTCTTAGGCTACACCTTC. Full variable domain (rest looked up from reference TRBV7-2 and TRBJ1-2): GAGVSQSPSNKVTEKGKDVELRCDPISGHTALYWYRQSLGQGLEFLIYFQGNSAPDKSGLPSDRFSAERTGGSVSTLTIQRTQQEDSAVYLCASSPTSTGGVLGYTFGSGTRLTVV.

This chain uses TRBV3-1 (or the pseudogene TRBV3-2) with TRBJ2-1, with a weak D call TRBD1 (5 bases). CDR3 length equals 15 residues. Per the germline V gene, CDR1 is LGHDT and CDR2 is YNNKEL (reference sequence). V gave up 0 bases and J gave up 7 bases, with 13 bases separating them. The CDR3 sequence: CASSQDTVSGNEQFF. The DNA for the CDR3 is TGTGCCAGCAGCCAAGATACGGTATCAGGGAATGAGCAGTTCTTC.

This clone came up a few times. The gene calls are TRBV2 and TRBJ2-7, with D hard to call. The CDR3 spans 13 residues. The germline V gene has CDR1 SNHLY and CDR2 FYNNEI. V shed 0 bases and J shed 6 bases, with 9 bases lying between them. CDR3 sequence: CASSEAKRGEQYF. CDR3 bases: TGTGCCAGCAGTGAAGCCAAACGAGGCGAGCAGTACTTC.

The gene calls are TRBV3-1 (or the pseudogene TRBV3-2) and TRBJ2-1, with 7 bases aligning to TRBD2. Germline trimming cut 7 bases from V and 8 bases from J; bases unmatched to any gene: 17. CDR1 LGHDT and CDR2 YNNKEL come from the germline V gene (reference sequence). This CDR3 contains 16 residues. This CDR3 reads CASTPTSWGRADEQFF. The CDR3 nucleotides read TGTGCCAGCACCCCCACCTCGTGGGGGAGGGCCGATGAGCAGTTCTTC.

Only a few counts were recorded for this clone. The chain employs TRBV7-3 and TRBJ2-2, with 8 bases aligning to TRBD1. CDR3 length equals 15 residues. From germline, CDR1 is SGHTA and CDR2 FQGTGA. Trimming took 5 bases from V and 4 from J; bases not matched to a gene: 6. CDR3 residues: CASSTSTGGTGELFF. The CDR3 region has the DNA TGTGCCAGCAGCACGAGTACAGGGGGCACCGGGGAGCTGTTTTTT.

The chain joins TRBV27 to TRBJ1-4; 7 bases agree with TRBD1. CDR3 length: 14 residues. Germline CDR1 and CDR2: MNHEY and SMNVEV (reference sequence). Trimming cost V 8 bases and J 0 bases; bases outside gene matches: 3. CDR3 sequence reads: CASSRGPTNEKLFF. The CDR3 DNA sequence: TGTGCCAGCTCGAGGGGGCCAACTAATGAAAAACTGTTTTTT.

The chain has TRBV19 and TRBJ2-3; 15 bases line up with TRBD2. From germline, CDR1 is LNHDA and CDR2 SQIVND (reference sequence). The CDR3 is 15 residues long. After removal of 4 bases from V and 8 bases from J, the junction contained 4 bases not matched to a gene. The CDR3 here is CASSSGLAGGSTQYF. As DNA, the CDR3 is TGTGCCAGTAGTAGTGGACTAGCGGGAGGGAGTACGCAGTATTTT.

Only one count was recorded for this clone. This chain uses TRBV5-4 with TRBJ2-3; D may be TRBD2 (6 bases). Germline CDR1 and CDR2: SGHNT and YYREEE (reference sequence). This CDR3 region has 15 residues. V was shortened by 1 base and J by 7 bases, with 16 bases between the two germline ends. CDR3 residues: CASSLSGRGRNTQYF. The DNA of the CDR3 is TGTGCCAGCAGCTTGAGTGGGCGGGGAAGGAATACGCAGTATTTT.

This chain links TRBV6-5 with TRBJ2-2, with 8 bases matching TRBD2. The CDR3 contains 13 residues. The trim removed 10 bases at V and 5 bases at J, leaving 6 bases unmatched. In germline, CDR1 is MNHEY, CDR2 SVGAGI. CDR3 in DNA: TGTGCCACATCACCGGGGGGGACCGGGGAGCTGTTTTTT. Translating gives CATSPGGTGELFF.

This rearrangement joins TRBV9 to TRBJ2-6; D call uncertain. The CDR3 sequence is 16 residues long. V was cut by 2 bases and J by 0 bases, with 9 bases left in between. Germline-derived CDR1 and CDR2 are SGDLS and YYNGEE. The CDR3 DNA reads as TGTGCCAGCAGCGTTGGCGGATCCTCTGGGGCCAACGTCCTGACTTTC. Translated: CASSVGGSSGANVLTF.